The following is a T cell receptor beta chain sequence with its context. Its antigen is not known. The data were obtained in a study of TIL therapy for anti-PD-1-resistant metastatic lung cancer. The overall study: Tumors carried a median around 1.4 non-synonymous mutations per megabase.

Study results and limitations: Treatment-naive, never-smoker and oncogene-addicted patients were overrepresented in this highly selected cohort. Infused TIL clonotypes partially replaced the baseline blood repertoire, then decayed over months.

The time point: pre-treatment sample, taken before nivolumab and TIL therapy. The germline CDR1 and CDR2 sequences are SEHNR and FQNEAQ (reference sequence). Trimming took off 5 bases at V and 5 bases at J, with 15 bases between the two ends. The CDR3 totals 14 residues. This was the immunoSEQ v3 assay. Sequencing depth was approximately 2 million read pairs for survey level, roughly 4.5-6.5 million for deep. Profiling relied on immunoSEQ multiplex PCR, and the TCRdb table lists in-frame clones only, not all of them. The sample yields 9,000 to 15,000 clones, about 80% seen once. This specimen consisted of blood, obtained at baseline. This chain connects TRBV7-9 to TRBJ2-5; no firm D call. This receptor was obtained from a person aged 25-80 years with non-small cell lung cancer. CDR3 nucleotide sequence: TGTGCCAGCAGCCCCGTAGCAACACGGGAGACCCAGTACTTC. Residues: CASSPVATRETQYF.